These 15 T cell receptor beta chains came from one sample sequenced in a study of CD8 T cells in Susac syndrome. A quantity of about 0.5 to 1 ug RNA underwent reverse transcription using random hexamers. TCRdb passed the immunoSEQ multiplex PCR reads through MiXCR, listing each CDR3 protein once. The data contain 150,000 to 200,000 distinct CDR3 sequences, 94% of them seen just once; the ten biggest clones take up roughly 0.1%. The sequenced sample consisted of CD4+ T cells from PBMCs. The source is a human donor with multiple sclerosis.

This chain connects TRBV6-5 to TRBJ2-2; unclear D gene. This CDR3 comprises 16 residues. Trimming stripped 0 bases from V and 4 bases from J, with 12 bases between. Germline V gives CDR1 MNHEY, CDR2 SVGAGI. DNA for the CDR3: TGTGCCAGCAGTTACTCGCCAGTACAAGCCACCGGGGAGCTGTTTTTT. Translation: CASSYSPVQATGELFF.

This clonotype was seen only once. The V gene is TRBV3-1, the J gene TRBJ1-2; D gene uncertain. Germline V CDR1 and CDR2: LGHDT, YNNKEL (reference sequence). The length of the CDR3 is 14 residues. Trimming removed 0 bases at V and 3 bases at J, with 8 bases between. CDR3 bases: TGTGCCAGCAGCCAAGAGGAGGGTCACTATGGCTACACCTTC. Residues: CASSQEEGHYGYTF.

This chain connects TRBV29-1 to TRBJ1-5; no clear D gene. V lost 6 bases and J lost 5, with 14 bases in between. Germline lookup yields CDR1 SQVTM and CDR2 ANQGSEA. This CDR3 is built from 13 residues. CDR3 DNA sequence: TGCAGCGTACTCGAGAATACGGATCAGCCCCAGCATTTT. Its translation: CSVLENTDQPQHF.

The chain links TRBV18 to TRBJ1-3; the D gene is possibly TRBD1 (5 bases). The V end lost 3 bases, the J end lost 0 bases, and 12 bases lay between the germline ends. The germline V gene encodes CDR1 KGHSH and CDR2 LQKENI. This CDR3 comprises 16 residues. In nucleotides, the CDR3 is TGTGCCAGCTCACCGTACGACAGAGCCTCTGGAAACACCATATATTTT. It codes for CASSPYDRASGNTIYF.

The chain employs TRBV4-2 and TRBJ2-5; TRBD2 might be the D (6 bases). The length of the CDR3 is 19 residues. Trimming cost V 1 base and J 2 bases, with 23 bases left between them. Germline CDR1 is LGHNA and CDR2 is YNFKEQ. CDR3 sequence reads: CASSQGGGARVMFQETQYF. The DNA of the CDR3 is TGTGCCAGCAGCCAAGGAGGAGGGGCGCGGGTCATGTTTCAAGAGACCCAGTACTTC.

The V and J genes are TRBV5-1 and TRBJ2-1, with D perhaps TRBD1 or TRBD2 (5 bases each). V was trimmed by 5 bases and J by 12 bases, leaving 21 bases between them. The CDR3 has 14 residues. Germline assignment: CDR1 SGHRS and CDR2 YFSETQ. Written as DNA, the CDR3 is TGCGCCAGCAGGACCGGGACCTGGGATGATGGGCAGTTCTTC. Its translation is CASRTGTWDDGQFF.

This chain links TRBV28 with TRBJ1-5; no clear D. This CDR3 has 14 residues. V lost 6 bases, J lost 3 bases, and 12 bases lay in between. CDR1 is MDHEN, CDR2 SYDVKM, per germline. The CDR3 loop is CASSPSLTNQPQHF. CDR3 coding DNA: TGTGCCAGCAGCCCCTCCCTAACCAATCAGCCCCAGCATTTT.

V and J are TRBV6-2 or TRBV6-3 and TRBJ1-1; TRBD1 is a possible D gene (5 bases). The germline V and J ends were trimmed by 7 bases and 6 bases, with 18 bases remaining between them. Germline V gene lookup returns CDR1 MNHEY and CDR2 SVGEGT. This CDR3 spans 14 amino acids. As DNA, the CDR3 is TGTGCCAGCAATTTAATGAGGGGTAATGCTGAAGCTTTCTTT. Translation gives CASNLMRGNAEAFF.

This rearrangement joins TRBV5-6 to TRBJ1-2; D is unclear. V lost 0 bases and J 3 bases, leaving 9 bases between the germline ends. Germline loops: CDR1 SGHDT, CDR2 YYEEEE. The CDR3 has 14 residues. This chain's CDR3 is CASSLEHGDYGYTF. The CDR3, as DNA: TGTGCCAGCAGCTTGGAACACGGAGACTATGGCTACACCTTC.

The CDR3 here is CASSLKYEQYF. The CDR3 DNA sequence: TGTGCCAGCAGTTTAAAATACGAGCAGTACTTC. This chain uses TRBV28 with TRBJ2-7; D unclear. This CDR3 is built from 11 residues. V was pared by 2 bases and J by 4 bases, with 3 bases between. Germline-derived CDR1 and CDR2 are MDHEN and SYDVKM.

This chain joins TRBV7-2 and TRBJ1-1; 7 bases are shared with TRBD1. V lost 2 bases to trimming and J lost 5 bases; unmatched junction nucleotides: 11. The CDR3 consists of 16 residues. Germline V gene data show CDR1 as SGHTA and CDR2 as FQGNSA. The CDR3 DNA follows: TGTGCCAGCAGCTTAATTGCGGCAGGGGGAGTGACTGAAGCTTTCTTT. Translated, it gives CASSLIAAGGVTEAFF.

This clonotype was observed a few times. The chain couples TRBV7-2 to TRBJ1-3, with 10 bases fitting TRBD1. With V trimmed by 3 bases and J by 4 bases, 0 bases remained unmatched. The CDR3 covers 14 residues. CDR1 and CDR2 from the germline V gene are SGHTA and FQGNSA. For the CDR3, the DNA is TGTGCCAGCAGCTTGACAGGGGGCGGAAACACCATATATTTT. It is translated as CASSLTGGGNTIYF.

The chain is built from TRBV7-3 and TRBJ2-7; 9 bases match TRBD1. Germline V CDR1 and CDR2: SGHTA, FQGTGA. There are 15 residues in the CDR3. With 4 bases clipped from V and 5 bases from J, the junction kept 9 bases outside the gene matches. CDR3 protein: CASSSPDRGIHEQYF. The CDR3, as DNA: TGTGCCAGCAGCTCCCCCGACAGGGGGATACACGAGCAGTACTTC.

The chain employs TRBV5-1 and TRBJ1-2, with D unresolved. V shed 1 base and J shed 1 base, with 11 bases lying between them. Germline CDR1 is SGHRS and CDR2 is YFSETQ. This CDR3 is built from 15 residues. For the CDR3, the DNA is TGCGCCAGCAGCTTGAATGCGGGAATTAACTATGGCTACACCTTC. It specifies CASSLNAGINYGYTF.

The CDR3 bases are TGTGCCAGCAGCTTATTATCGGGATCTGGTGGTGAGCAGTTCTTC. Residues: CASSLLSGSGGEQFF. This chain connects TRBV7-2 to TRBJ2-1; D might be TRBD2 (5 bases). The ends were cut back, 2 bases at V and 9 bases at J, with 17 bases in the middle. The CDR3 sequence is 15 residues long. Germline lookup yields CDR1 SGHTA and CDR2 FQGNSA.